This record concerns one TCR beta chain sequence. This clone was detected a few times. Its antigen remains undetermined. Base-call qualities are not available, and no considerably larger clone is one nucleotide away. The sample belongs to a study of blood T cell repertoires in COVID-19 (dated by TCRdb to the early 2020s). Concerning the study at large: Samples covering the acute and convalescent phases of COVID-19 were provided by collaborators in the United States, Italy and Spain. A freely available public database, intended as a resource for researchers studying the immune response to SARS-CoV-2, is where the repertoires were released. The material from the prospective study consisted of cDNA or gDNA derived from T cells, B-cell-depleted T cells, or PBMCs. Where HLA class I and class II types were available, the types were taken from metadata supplied by the sample provider, not from assay-based typing. Samples were obtained from the ongoing ImmuneRACE study (first 160 participants) and from about 1,300 subjects provided by 6 global collaborators. Nearly every sample came with metadata listing a de-identified subject ID, COVID-19 status, age in years and sex. The dataset comprised deeply sampled blood TCRbeta repertoires from subjects exposed to, actively infected with, or recovered from COVID-19.

Based on the germline V gene, the CDR1 and CDR2 sequences are MGHDK and SYGVNS. Relative to germline, V is 2 bases shorter and J is 4 bases shorter, with 17 bases between their ends. Measured from the cysteine to the phenylalanine, the CDR3 is 17 residues long. The sequence is cut down to CDR3 DNA, 51 bases in frame from base 1. Enrolling through a virtual design, the prospective study's participants ranged in age from about 18 to 100 years and lived across roughly 24 United States geographic areas. Cohort assignment in the prospective study relied on participant-reported clinical history from a screening survey and a study questionnaire. For ImmuneRACE Cohort 3, a participant was defined as recovered based on two consecutive negative NP/OP PCR tests, clearance by a healthcare professional, or resolution of symptoms. In the prospective study, mobile phlebotomists collected whole blood, serum and a nasopharyngeal or oropharyngeal swab from each participant. Participants in the prospective study had the option to provide additional blood draws and questionnaires over a roughly two-month period. Prospective study blood samples were shipped either frozen or at room temperature before DNA extraction.

TCRbeta CDR3 regions were amplified from genomic DNA using the immunoSEQ Assay, a bias-controlled multiplex PCR. Under the source paper's analysis protocol: The number of nucleated cells in each sample was estimated from the amplification of reference gene primers within the assay. Sequence reads were collapsed and filtered to measure the absolute abundance of every unique TCRbeta CDR3 rearrangement. For each sample, productive Simpson clonality was calculated by taking the square root of Simpson's diversity index across productive rearrangements. This immuneACCESS table, as held by TCRdb, lists in-frame sequences with V and J called but not all clones. Of the missing ones, under half trace to an unresolved V gene in checked studies; the others have no known cause. V, J and clone size were drawn from that table, and D and trimming were deduced from the DNA. Recorded for this sample are about 320,000 clones; roughly 89% of them occurred a single time. The ten largest clones capture 5% to 5.5% of the sample.

Paper-wide results and their limitations: Clinical and demographic metadata were provided uncurated, with the amount varying by source and participant.

The chain employs TRBV25-1 and TRBJ1-4; TRBD1 is a weak D gene call, 5 bases matching. The sequence was obtained from a man aged 55 to 70 who had recovered from COVID-19. Sequencing was done on a sample of PBMCs or T cells enriched from blood (not recorded which). The DNA sequence reads TGTGCCAGCAGTGAAGGGGGGAACCCTGTTGGTAATGAAAAACTGTTTTTT. It encodes CASSEGGNPVGNEKLFF. With the rest looked up from the reference TRBV25-1 and TRBJ1-4 genes rather than sequenced, the full variable domain is EADIYQTPRYLVIGTGKKITLECSQTMGHDKMYWYQQDPGMELHLIHYSYGVNSTEKGDLSSESTVSRIRTEHFPLTLESARPSHTSQYLCASSEGGNPVGNEKLFFGSGTQLSVL.